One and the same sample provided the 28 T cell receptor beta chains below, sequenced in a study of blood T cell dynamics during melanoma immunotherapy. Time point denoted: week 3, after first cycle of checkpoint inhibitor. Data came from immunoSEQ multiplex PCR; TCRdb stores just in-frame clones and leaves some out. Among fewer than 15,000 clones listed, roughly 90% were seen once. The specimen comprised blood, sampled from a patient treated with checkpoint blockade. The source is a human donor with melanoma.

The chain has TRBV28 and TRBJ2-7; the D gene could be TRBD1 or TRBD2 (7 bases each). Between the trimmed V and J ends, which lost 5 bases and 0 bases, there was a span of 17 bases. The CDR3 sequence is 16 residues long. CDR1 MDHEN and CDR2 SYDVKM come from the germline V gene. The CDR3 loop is CASSTPSGDSSYEQYF. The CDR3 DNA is TGTGCCAGCAGTACCCCGAGCGGGGACAGCTCCTACGAGCAGTACTTC.

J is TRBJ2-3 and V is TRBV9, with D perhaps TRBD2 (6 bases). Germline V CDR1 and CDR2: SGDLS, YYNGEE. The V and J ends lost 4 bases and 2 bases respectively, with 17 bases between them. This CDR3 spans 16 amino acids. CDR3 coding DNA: TGTGCCAGCAGCCCCTCGGAGGCGGGATACACAGATACGCAGTATTTT. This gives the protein CASSPSEAGYTDTQYF.

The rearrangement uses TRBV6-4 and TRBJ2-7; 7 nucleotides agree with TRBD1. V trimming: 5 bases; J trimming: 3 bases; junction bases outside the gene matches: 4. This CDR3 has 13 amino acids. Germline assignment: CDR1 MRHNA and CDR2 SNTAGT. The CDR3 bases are TGTGCCAGCAGTTCGGACAGGCTCTACGAGCAGTACTTC. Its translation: CASSSDRLYEQYF.

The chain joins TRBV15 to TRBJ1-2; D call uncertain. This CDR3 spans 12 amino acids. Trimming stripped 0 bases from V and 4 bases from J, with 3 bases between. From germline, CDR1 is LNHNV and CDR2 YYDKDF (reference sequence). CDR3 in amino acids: CATSRESYGYTF. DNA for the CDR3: TGTGCCACCAGCAGAGAGTCCTATGGCTACACCTTC.

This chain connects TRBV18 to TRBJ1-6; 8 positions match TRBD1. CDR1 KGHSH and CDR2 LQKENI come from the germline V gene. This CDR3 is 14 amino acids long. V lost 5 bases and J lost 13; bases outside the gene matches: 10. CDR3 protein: CASSSTGEGIPLHF. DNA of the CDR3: TGTGCCAGCTCATCGACAGGGGAAGGCATTCCCCTCCACTTT.

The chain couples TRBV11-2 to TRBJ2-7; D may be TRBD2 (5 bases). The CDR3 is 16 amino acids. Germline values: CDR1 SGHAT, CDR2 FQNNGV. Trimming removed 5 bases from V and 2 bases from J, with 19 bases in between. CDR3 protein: CASSPIARTGTYEQYF. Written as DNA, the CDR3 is TGTGCCAGCAGCCCAATCGCCAGGACTGGGACCTACGAGCAGTACTTC.

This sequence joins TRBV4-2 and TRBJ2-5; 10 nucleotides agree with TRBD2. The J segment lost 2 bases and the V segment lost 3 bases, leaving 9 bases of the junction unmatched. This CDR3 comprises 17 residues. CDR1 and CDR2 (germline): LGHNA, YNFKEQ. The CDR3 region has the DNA TGTGCCAGCAGCCAGGCTCTAGCGGGAGTGGCTCAAGAGACCCAGTACTTC. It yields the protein CASSQALAGVAQETQYF.

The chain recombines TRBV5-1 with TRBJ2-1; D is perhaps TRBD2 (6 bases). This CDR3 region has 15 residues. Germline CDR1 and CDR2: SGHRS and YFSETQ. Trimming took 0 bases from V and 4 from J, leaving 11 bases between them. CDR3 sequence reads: CASSLEAGPYNEQFF. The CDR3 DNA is TGCGCCAGCAGCTTGGAGGCGGGACCTTACAATGAGCAGTTCTTC.

The chain's CDR3 is CASSVWNNYGYTF. The DNA for the CDR3 is TGTGCCAGCAGCGTATGGAATAACTATGGCTACACCTTC. The gene calls are TRBV9 and TRBJ1-2; D ambiguous. The CDR3 consists of 13 residues. Germline values: CDR1 SGDLS, CDR2 YYNGEE. V was clipped by 1 base and J by 1 base, with 5 bases between them.

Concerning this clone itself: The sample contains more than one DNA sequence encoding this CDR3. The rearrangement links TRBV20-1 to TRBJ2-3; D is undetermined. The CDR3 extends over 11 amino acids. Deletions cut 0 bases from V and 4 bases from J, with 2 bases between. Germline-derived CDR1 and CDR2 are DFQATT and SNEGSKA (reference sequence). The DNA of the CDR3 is TGCAGTGCTAGAGATCCAGATACGCAGTATTTT. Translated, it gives CSARDPDTQYF.

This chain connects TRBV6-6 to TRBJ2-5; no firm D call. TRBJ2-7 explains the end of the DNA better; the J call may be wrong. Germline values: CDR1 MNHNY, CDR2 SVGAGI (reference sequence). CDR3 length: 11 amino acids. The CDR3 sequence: CASSHIYEQYF. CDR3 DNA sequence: TGTGCCAGCAGCCACATCTACGAGCAGTACTTC.

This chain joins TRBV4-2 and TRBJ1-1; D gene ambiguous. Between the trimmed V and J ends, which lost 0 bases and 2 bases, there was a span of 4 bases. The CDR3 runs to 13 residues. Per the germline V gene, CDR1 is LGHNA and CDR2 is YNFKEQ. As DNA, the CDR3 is TGTGCCAGCAGCCAAGAGGTTAACACTGAAGCTTTCTTT. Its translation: CASSQEVNTEAFF.

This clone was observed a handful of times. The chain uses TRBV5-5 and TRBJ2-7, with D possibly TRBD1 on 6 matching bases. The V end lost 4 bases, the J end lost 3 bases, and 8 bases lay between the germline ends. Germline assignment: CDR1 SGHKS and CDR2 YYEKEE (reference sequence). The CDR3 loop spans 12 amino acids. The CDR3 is CASSHRDYEQYF. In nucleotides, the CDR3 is TGTGCCAGCAGCCACAGGGACTACGAGCAGTACTTC.

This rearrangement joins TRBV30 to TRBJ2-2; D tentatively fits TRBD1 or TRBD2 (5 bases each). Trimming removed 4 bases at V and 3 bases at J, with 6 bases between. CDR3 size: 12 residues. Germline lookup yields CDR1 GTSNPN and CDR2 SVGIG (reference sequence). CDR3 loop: CAWMGDTGELFF. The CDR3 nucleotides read TGTGCCTGGATGGGGGACACCGGGGAGCTGTTTTTT.

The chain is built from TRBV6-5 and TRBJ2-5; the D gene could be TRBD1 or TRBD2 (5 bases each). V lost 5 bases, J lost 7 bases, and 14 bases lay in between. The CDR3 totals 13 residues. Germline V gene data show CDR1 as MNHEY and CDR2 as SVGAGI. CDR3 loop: CASSERPGGTQYF. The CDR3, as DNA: TGTGCCAGCAGTGAGCGACCTGGGGGGACCCAGTACTTC.

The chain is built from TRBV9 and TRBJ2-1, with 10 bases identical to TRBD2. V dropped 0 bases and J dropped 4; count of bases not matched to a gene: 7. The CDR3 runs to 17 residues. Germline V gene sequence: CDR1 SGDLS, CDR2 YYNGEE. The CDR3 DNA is TGTGCCAGCAGCGTAGCACCAGCGGGAGGGCCGTACAATGAGCAGTTCTTC. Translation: CASSVAPAGGPYNEQFF.

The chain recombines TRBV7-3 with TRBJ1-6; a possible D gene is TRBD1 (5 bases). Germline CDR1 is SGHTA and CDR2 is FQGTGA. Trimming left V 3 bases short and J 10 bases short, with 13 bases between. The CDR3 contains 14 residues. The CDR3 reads CASSLGTGVSPLHF. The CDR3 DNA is TGTGCCAGCAGCTTGGGGACCGGGGTGTCACCCCTCCACTTT.

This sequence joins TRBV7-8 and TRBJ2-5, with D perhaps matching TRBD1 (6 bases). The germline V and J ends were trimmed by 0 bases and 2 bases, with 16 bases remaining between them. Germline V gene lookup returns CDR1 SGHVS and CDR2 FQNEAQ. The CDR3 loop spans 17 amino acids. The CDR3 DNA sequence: TGTGCCAGCAGCTTAGCTCTCAGGGGAGAAGTTCAAGAGACCCAGTACTTC. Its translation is CASSLALRGEVQETQYF.

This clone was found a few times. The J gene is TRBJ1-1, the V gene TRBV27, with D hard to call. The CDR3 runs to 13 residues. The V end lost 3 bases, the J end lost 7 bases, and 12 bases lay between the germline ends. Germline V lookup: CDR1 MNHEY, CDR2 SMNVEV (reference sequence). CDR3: CASSFEAEGEAFF. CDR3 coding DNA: TGTGCCAGCAGTTTCGAAGCCGAGGGTGAAGCTTTCTTT.

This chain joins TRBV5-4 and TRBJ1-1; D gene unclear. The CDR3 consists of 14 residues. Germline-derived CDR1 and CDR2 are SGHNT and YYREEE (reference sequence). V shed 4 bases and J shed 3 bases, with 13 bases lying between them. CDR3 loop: CASSIRGYDTEAFF. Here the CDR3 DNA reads TGTGCCAGCAGCATCCGCGGTTACGACACTGAAGCTTTCTTT.

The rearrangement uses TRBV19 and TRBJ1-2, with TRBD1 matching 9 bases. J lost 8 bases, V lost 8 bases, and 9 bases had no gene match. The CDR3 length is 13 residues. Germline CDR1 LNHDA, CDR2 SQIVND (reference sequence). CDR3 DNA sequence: TGTGCCAGTGCCCGGGGACAGGGTGGCGGCTACACCTTC. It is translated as CASARGQGGGYTF.

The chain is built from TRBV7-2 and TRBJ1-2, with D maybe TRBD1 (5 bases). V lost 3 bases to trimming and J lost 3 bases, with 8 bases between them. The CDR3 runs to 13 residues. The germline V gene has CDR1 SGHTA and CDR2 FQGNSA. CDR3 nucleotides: TGTGCCAGCAGCTTCGGACATGACTATGGCTACACCTTC. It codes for CASSFGHDYGYTF.

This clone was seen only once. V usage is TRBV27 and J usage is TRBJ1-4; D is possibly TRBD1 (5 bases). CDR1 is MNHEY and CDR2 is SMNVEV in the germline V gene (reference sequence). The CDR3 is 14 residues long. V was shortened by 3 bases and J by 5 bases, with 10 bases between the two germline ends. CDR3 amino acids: CASSFQGVNEKLFF. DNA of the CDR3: TGTGCCAGCAGTTTTCAGGGCGTAAATGAAAAACTGTTTTTT.

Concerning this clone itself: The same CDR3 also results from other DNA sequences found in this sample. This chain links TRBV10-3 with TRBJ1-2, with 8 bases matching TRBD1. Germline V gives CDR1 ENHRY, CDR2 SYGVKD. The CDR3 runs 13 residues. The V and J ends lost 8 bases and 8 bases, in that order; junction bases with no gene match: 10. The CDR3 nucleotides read TGTGCCATCGGGGACAGGTCACGAGAAGGCTACACCTTC. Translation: CAIGDRSREGYTF.

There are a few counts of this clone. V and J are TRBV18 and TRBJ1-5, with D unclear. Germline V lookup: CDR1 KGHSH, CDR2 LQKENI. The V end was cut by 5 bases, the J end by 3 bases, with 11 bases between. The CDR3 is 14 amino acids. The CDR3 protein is CASSSRGHNQPQHF. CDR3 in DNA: TGTGCCAGCTCAAGCCGGGGTCACAATCAGCCCCAGCATTTT.

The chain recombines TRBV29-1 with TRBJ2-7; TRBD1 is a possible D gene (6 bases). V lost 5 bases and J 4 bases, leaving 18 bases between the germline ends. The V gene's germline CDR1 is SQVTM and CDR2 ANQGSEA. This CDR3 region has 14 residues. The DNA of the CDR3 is TGCAGCGTTTTCGATACCGGGACAACGTACGAGCAGTACTTC. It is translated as CSVFDTGTTYEQYF.

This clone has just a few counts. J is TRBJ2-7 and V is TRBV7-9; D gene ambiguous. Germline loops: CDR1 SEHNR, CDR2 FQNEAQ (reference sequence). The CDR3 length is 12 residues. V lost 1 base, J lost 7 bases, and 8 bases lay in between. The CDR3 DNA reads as TGTGCCAGCAGCTTAGACGATGGGGAGCAGTACTTC. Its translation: CASSLDDGEQYF.

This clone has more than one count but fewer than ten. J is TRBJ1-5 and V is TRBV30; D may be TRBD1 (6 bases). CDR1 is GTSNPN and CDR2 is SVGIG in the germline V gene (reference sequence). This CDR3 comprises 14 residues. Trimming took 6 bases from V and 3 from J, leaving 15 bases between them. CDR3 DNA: TGTGCCTGCCAAGAACGGGACATCAATCAGCCCCAGCATTTT. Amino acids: CACQERDINQPQHF.